One sample yielded the 22 T cell receptor beta chains listed below, sequenced in a study of identifying expanded T cells in peripheral blood. The repertoire was sequenced with immunoSEQ multiplex PCR; TCRdb's copy has only in-frame clones and lacks some. Among approximately 57,000 clones listed, around 90% were seen once. Sequences were obtained from blood. The receptor source for this set is a person aged 18 to 70 in good health.

The chain employs TRBV18 and TRBJ2-3, with D perhaps TRBD2 (6 bases). V lost 0 bases and J lost 2, with 12 bases in between. Germline V gene lookup returns CDR1 KGHSH and CDR2 LQKENI. The CDR3 consists of 16 residues. The CDR3 region is CASSPPTGDITDTQYF. DNA of the CDR3: TGTGCCAGCTCACCACCGACGGGGGATATCACAGATACGCAGTATTTT.

This clone came up once. The rearrangement links TRBV9 to TRBJ2-1; TRBD2 matches 9 bases. Germline CDR1 reads SGDLS; CDR2 reads YYNGEE. Trimming cost V 4 bases and J 10 bases; bases outside gene matches: 15. This CDR3 is built from 16 residues. The CDR3 protein is CASSSRLRGGITEQFF. The CDR3 DNA reads TGTGCCAGCAGCTCCCGTTTGCGGGGGGGTATTACGGAGCAGTTCTTC.

J is TRBJ2-1 and V is TRBV6-5; no firm D call. The germline V and J ends were trimmed by 0 bases and 2 bases, with 8 bases remaining between them. The CDR3 spans 15 residues. In germline, CDR1 is MNHEY, CDR2 SVGAGI. CDR3 sequence reads: CASSYSVSTYNEQFF. CDR3 bases: TGTGCCAGCAGTTACTCGGTCTCCACCTACAATGAGCAGTTCTTC.

The sample holds one count of this clone. The CDR3 DNA reads as TGTGCCAGCAGCCTTAGGGAGGGAGCTGCAAATTCACCCCTCCACTTT. Translating gives CASSLREGAANSPLHF. J is TRBJ1-6 and V is TRBV11-2; the D is unclear. Germline loops: CDR1 SGHAT, CDR2 FQNNGV. V lost 5 bases to trimming and J lost 7 bases, with 18 bases between them. The CDR3 is 16 amino acids.

The chain has TRBV19 and TRBJ1-1; 7 bases fit TRBD1. The CDR3 has 14 amino acids. J was trimmed by 4 bases and V by 3 bases; bases with no gene match: 5. Per the germline V gene, CDR1 is LNHDA and CDR2 is SQIVND (reference sequence). CDR3 sequence: CASSIKGAGTEAFF. The CDR3 bases are TGTGCCAGTAGTATTAAGGGGGCCGGCACTGAAGCTTTCTTT. The full variable domain, with the rest looked up from reference TRBV19 and TRBJ1-1, is DGGITQSPKYLFRKEGQNVTLSCEQNLNHDAMYWYRQDPGQGLRLIYYSQIVNDFQKGDIAEGYSVSREKKESFPLTVTSAQKNPTAFYLCASSIKGAGTEAFFGQGTRLTVV.

This sequence joins TRBV7-8 and TRBJ1-1; 8 nucleotides line up with TRBD1. Germline V gene lookup returns CDR1 SGHVS and CDR2 FQNEAQ. The CDR3 is 16 residues long. The V and J ends lost 1 base and 0 bases, in that order; junction bases with no gene match: 4. The CDR3 DNA follows: TGTGCCAGCAGCTTAGAGACAGGGGTAATGAACACTGAAGCTTTCTTT. Translation gives CASSLETGVMNTEAFF.

V gene TRBV2 combines with J gene TRBJ1-1; perhaps TRBD1 as D (5 bases). This CDR3 contains 13 residues. V gave up 11 bases and J gave up 2 bases, with 15 bases separating them. Germline CDR1 SNHLY, CDR2 FYNNEI. CDR3 in amino acids: CAGKGRTNTEAFF. The CDR3 region has the DNA TGTGCCGGGAAGGGTAGGACAAACACTGAAGCTTTCTTT.

The chain joins TRBV5-1 to TRBJ1-1; a weak D match, TRBD1 (6 bases). CDR3 length: 14 residues. Germline CDR1 reads SGHRS; CDR2 reads YFSETQ. V was pared by 0 bases and J by 4 bases, with 10 bases between. The CDR3 loop is CASSLAGGGTEAFF. CDR3 DNA sequence: TGCGCCAGCAGCTTGGCCGGGGGCGGCACTGAAGCTTTCTTT.

In DNA, the CDR3 is TGTGCCAGCTCAAGGCCATCGCAAGAGACCCAGTACTTC. Translating it yields CASSRPSQETQYF. The chain carries TRBV18 and TRBJ2-5; D unclear. Germline loops: CDR1 KGHSH, CDR2 LQKENI. This CDR3 contains 13 residues. V was pared by 5 bases and J by 2 bases, with 9 bases between.

The chain's CDR3 is CASSLEDRAYGYTF. CDR3 coding DNA: TGTGCCAGCAGCTTAGAGGACAGGGCCTATGGCTACACCTTC. The J gene is TRBJ1-2, the V gene TRBV13, with 8 bases identical to TRBD1. Germline CDR1 is PRHDT and CDR2 is FYEKMQ (reference sequence). J lost 4 bases, V lost 1 base, and 2 bases had no gene match. The CDR3 has 14 amino acids.

The chain recombines TRBV4-3 with TRBJ1-3; D is undetermined. Trimming removed 0 bases from V and 0 bases from J, with 12 bases in between. CDR3 size: 17 residues. CDR1 is LGHNA, CDR2 YSLEER, per germline. The CDR3 reads CASSQDGPSDSGNTIYF. CDR3 DNA sequence: TGCGCCAGCAGCCAAGATGGGCCGTCGGACTCTGGAAACACCATATATTTT.

The chain couples TRBV6-6 to TRBJ1-1; tentatively, D is TRBD1 (5 bases). Deletions cut 5 bases from V and 3 bases from J, with 7 bases between. Germline V gives CDR1 MNHNY, CDR2 SVGAGI (reference sequence). The CDR3 spans 12 residues. The CDR3 loop is CASSRGYTEAFF. CDR3 in DNA: TGTGCCAGCAGTAGGGGTTACACTGAAGCTTTCTTT.

The CDR3 spells CASSLRIYEQYF. CDR3 bases: TGTGCCAGCAGTTTACGGATCTACGAGCAGTACTTC. The gene calls are TRBV28 and TRBJ2-7; D remains ambiguous. Germline CDR1 and CDR2: MDHEN and SYDVKM. The CDR3 totals 12 residues. V was cut by 2 bases and J by 3 bases, with 5 bases left in between. Full variable domain (outside the CDR3, taken from reference TRBV28 and TRBJ2-7): DVKVTQSSRYLVKRTGEKVFLECVQDMDHENMFWYRQDPGLGLRLIYFSYDVKMKEKGDIPEGYSVSREKKERFSLILESASTNQTSMYLCASSLRIYEQYFGPGTRLTVT.

This chain connects TRBV6-5 to TRBJ2-1; 10 positions match TRBD1. This CDR3 has 16 amino acids. Germline V gene data show CDR1 as MNHEY and CDR2 as SVGAGI. V trimming: 1 base; J trimming: 8 bases; junction bases outside the gene matches: 8. In DNA, the CDR3 is TGTGCCAGCAGTTACTTTGACAGGGGGCGAACGCATGAGCAGTTCTTC. Residues: CASSYFDRGRTHEQFF.

The rearrangement joins TRBV11-2 to TRBJ2-7, with 7 positions matching TRBD1. The CDR3 has 11 amino acids. The V and J ends lost 5 bases and 6 bases, in that order; junction bases with no gene match: 1. Per germline, CDR1 SGHAT and CDR2 FQNNGV. CDR3 in amino acids: CASSPGGEQYF. Here the CDR3 DNA reads TGTGCCAGCAGCCCAGGGGGCGAGCAGTACTTC.

The chain couples TRBV9 to TRBJ2-5; 10 bases line up with TRBD2. V gave up 3 bases and J gave up 2 bases; unmatched junction bases: 7. Germline CDR1 is SGDLS and CDR2 is YYNGEE. The CDR3 loop spans 16 amino acids. The CDR3 here is CASSATSGVWQETQYF. Here the CDR3 DNA reads TGTGCCAGCAGCGCCACTAGCGGGGTGTGGCAAGAGACCCAGTACTTC. Together with reference TRBV9 and TRBJ2-5, the CDR3 gives the full variable domain: DSGVTQTPKHLITATGQRVTLRCSPRSGDLSVYWYQQSLDQGLQFLIQYYNGEERAKGNILERFSAQQFPDLHSELNLSSLELGDSALYFCASSATSGVWQETQYFGPGTRLLVL.

The genes are TRBV6-6 and TRBJ1-1, with D possibly being TRBD1 (6 bases). Trimming shortened V by 9 bases and J by 2 bases, and 19 bases separated the two germline ends. The CDR3 length is 15 residues. CDR1 MNHNY and CDR2 SVGAGI come from the germline V gene (reference sequence). The CDR3 reads CASISTGMGNTEAFF. The CDR3 coding sequence is TGTGCCAGTATATCGACAGGAATGGGCAACACTGAAGCTTTCTTT.

The chain is built from TRBV27 and TRBJ2-7; D may be TRBD1 (6 bases). This CDR3 spans 14 amino acids. Germline assignment: CDR1 MNHEY and CDR2 SMNVEV (reference sequence). Deletions cut 8 bases from V and 0 bases from J, with 14 bases between. CDR3 protein: CASGSQGASYEQYF. The CDR3, as DNA: TGTGCCAGCGGATCACAGGGAGCCTCCTACGAGCAGTACTTC.

The chain links TRBV7-9 to TRBJ1-2, with D uncertain. V was trimmed by 3 bases and J by 6 bases, leaving 5 bases between them. Germline V lookup: CDR1 SEHNR, CDR2 FQNEAQ (reference sequence). This CDR3 contains 11 residues. The CDR3 DNA sequence: TGTGCCAGCAGCTTTTCCGATGGCTACACCTTC. Translated, it gives CASSFSDGYTF.

This chain links TRBV7-2 with TRBJ2-3; perhaps D is TRBD1 or TRBD2 (6 bases each). Germline V gives CDR1 SGHTA, CDR2 FQGNSA. The CDR3 is 17 residues long. V lost 1 base and J 2 bases, leaving 16 bases between the germline ends. The CDR3 nucleotides read TGTGCCAGCAGCTTAGGTCCCCCGGGGGCCGTCACAGATACGCAGTATTTT. Its translation: CASSLGPPGAVTDTQYF. The complete variable domain, with remaining parts taken from reference TRBV7-2 and TRBJ2-3, reads GAGVSQSPSNKVTEKGKDVELRCDPISGHTALYWYRQSLGQGLEFLIYFQGNSAPDKSGLPSDRFSAERTGGSVSTLTIQRTQQEDSAVYLCASSLGPPGAVTDTQYFGPGTRLTVL.

This sequence joins TRBV2 and TRBJ1-1; TRBD1 matches 7 bases. The V segment lost 7 bases and the J segment 0 bases; nucleotides outside the gene matches: 8. The germline V gene has CDR1 SNHLY and CDR2 FYNNEI. The CDR3 extends over 15 amino acids. Here the CDR3 reads CASTETGAVNTEAFF. CDR3 bases: TGTGCCAGCACCGAAACAGGGGCCGTGAACACTGAAGCTTTCTTT.

This clone was observed once. The J gene is TRBJ2-4, the V gene TRBV6-6; tentative D call: TRBD2 (7 bases). The CDR3 spans 15 residues. V gave up 0 bases and J gave up 5 bases, with 11 bases separating them. The germline gives CDR1 MNHNY, CDR2 SVGAGI (reference sequence). The CDR3 sequence is CASSYSRGGQNIQYF. The CDR3 nucleotides are TGTGCCAGCAGTTACTCGAGGGGGGGACAAAACATTCAGTACTTC.